The present TCR beta chain was sequenced within a study of radiotherapy plus CTLA-4 blockade in lung cancer. The overall study: Of all patients, around 19% responded objectively and roughly 31% showed disease control.

Patients with chemo-refractory metastatic non-small-cell lung cancer received focal radiation plus CTLA-4 blockade with ipilimumab. Remarks on this clone: Its antigen is not identified.

The CDR3 is 12 amino acids. Germline loops: CDR1 MDHEN, CDR2 SYDVKM. Trimming removed 8 bases from V and 4 bases from J, with 11 bases in between. Overall study results and limits: Expansion of tumor-derived TCR clones was observed in blood after radiotherapy plus ipilimumab. Best predicting response, reportedly, were early blood T cell clone dynamics, with interferon-beta.

Repertoires were generated with immunoSEQ multiplex PCR, while TCRdb's copy carries only in-frame clones and drops some. The data contain 40,000 to 50,000 clones, roughly 80% of them singletons. The V call is TRBV28, the J call TRBJ1-1, with unresolved D. The input for sequencing was peripheral blood, taken from a patient treated with radiotherapy plus ipilimumab. This receptor was obtained from a human donor with non-small cell lung cancer who had stable disease on radiotherapy plus ipilimumab. CDR3 amino acids: CASGEYGTEAFF. In DNA form, the CDR3 reads TGTGCCAGCGGGGAGTACGGCACTGAAGCTTTCTTT.